This T cell receptor beta chain is from a study of CD8 T cells in Susac syndrome. Study-wide points: The study acknowledged a relatively small number of individuals in its TCR sequencing and HLA analysis.

The authors sequenced TCR beta from blood CD8+ and CD4+ T cells. FACS enriched CD8+ TEMRA cells, while bulk CD8+ and CD4+ were negatively isolated. Worth noting for this clonotype: Antigen specificity is unknown.

The CDR3 is 13 residues long. Germline V gene lookup returns CDR1 SGHRS and CDR2 YFSETQ. Trimming removed 4 bases from V and 5 bases from J, with 12 bases in between. The RNA, roughly 0.45 to 1 ug, was put through reverse transcription using random hexamers. Amplification of TCR beta CDR3 across 54 Vbeta and 13 Jbeta was performed with immunoSEQ multiplex PCR. TCRdb ran MiXCR on the immunoSEQ multiplex PCR reads and lists one entry per CDR3 protein. In the table there are tens of thousands of distinct CDR3 sequences, approximately 93% of which are singletons. The sequencing sample was made of CD8+ T cells from PBMCs. V gene TRBV5-1 combines with J gene TRBJ1-1, with a weak D call TRBD1 (5 bases). The receptor comes from a human donor with multiple sclerosis. The CDR3: CASSTRDVTEAFF. The CDR3 DNA reads TGCGCCAGCAGCACCCGGGACGTAACTGAAGCTTTCTTT.